This T cell receptor beta chain comes out of a study of beta chain features in type 1 diabetes. CDR3 size: 15 residues. With 0 bases clipped from V and 2 bases from J, the junction kept 1 base outside the gene matches. CDR1 and CDR2 from the germline V gene are LNHNV and YYDKDF (reference sequence). Of the isolated RNA, all was reverse transcribed, and so the sequenced material was expressed TCRB transcripts. The method was immunoSEQ multiplex PCR; TCRdb's version includes in-frame clones alone and lacks a portion of them. The table includes roughly 730,000 clones, about an eighth detected once. Findings of the study overall: Type 1 diabetes patients had TCRB CDR3s that were shorter (moderately but significantly so) in all four CD4+ subsets.

On this clone: Antigen unknown.

This sequence originates from a man aged 18 to 29 with type 1 diabetes. V usage is TRBV15 and J usage is TRBJ1-5; 7 bases fit TRBD1. Sequences were obtained from naive CD4+ T cells from blood. The CDR3: CATSRDGQGNQPQHF. In DNA, the CDR3 is TGTGCCACCAGCAGAGACGGACAGGGCAATCAGCCCCAGCATTTT.